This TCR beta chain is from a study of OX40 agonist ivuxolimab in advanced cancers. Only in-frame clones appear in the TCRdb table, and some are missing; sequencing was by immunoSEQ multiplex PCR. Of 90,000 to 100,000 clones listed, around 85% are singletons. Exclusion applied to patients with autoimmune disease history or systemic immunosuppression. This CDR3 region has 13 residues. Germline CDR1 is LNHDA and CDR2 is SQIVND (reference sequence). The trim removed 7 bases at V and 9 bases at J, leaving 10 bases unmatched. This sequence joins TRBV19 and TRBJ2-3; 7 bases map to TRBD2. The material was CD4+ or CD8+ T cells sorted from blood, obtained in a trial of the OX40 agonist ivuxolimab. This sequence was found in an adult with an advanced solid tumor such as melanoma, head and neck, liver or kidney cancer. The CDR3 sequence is CASTLQRGGTQYF. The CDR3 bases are TGTGCCAGTACCCTACAACGGGGAGGGACGCAGTATTTT.